Listed here is a single TCR beta chain. This sample was included in a study of blood T cell repertoires in COVID-19. Study as a whole: Samples came from the United States, Italy and Spain, spanning acute and convalescent COVID-19.

Clones were sequenced by immunoSEQ multiplex PCR, and TCRdb holds only the in-frame ones, with some missing. The data show 45,000 to 55,000 clones, 84% seen once. Germline CDR1 and CDR2: LNHDA and SQIVND (reference sequence). Trimming stripped 10 bases from V and 2 bases from J, with 12 bases between. This CDR3 spans 13 amino acids. The clonotype was recovered from a man in his fifties or sixties with acute or convalescent COVID-19. The sequencing sample was made of peripheral blood. The J gene is TRBJ1-5, the V gene TRBV19; D might be TRBD1 (5 bases). CDR3 amino acids: CATRDVGNQPQHF. For the CDR3, the DNA is TGTGCCACCAGGGATGTGGGCAATCAGCCCCAGCATTTT.